This TCR beta chain is from a study of blood T cell repertoires in COVID-19. In the study overall: The samples span acute and convalescent COVID-19 from the United States, Italy and Spain. PBMCs, B-cell-depleted T cells, or T cells were the source of the cDNA or gDNA that made up the material.

Ages ranged from roughly 18 to 100 years, with residence in more than 20 US areas. Researchers sorted participants into cohorts using their self-reported clinical history. Between the trimmed V and J ends, which lost 4 bases and 1 base, there was a span of 8 bases. The CDR3 is 13 amino acids. The germline CDR1 and CDR2 sequences are LGHNA and YNFKEQ. Profiled with immunoSEQ multiplex PCR; TCRdb holds only in-frame clones, not every one. Found here are about 270,000 clones, around nine tenths of them singletons; the top ten hold less than 3%. Sequencing input: PBMCs or T cells enriched from blood (not recorded which). The clonotype originates from a woman between 18 and 29 years old who had recovered from COVID-19. This sequence joins TRBV4-2 and TRBJ2-7, with a possible D match to TRBD2 (5 bases). The CDR3 region is CASSPRGSYEQYF. CDR3 bases: TGTGCCAGCAGCCCCCGGGGATCCTACGAGCAGTACTTC.